The sequence of this T cell receptor (beta chain) was determined in a study of blood T cell repertoires in COVID-19. Study in general: The study drew acute and convalescent COVID-19 samples from the United States, Italy and Spain. PBMCs, B-cell-depleted T cells, or T cells were the source of the cDNA or gDNA that made up the material.

Seattle patients were enrolled while actively infected and followed longitudinally. The V and J ends lost 2 bases and 6 bases respectively, with 10 bases between them. The CDR3 consists of 13 residues. Germline V gives CDR1 SGHNT, CDR2 YENEEA. In the study's own analysis: Amplification of reference gene primers was used by the study to estimate nucleated cell counts. The data were produced by immunoSEQ multiplex PCR, yet TCRdb's version contains in-frame clones alone and is incomplete. That table gives V, J and clone size, and the DNA gave D and trimming. The sample consists of 200,000 to 300,000 clones, around nine tenths of them appearing once.

This TCR was sampled from a woman aged 60-70 years with COVID-19, enrolled during active disease. Source material: peripheral blood. The rearrangement uses TRBV11-3 and TRBJ1-1; D is unresolved. CDR3: CASSLHLTSEAFF. CDR3 DNA sequence: TGTGCCAGCAGCTTACACCTGACATCTGAAGCTTTCTTT.